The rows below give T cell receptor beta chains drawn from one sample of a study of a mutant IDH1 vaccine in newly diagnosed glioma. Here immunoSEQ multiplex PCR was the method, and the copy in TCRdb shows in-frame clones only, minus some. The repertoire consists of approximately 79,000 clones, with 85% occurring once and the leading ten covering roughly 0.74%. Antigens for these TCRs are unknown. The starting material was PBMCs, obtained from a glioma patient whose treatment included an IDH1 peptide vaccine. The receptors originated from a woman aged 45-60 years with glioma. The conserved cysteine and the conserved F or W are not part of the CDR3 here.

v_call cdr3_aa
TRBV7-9 ASSWGPDMPQH
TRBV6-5 ASSLSGGAVTEAF
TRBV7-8 ASSLNQRASSYEQY
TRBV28 ASSPRTRFRGQY
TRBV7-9 ASSFQSEQY
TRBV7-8 ASSLDYTGDQPQH
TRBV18 ASSPRGPGSSYNEQF
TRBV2 ASGEAGPEAF
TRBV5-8 ASSLGLTYEQY
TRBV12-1 ASSRTSGSSYEQY
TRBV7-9 ASSPKTRLAETQY
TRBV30 ALKRQQADGAF
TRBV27 ASRGPPVDTQY
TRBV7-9 ASSLAGHTYEQY
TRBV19 ASSINPTGMGDYEQY
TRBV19 ASTPTRFGWRRSGANVLT
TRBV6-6 ASNIAGVTTDTQY
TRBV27 ASSLSLGAVYEQY
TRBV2 ASRTEGGAFYEQY
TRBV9 ASSVPAGEQF
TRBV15 ATSRGPSKKEKLF
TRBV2 ASMGDQADTQY
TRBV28 ASSWQSAYEQY
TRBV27 ASYPGLAGLNEQF
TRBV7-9 ASSSPRQGGTYEQY
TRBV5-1 ASSLVPPPDITKNIQY
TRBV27 ASRSGQGKHYEQY
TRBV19 ASRAGGLTEAF
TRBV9 ASSVDGQGIGSPLH
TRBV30 AWRSRTASSYEQY
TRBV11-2 ASNWVNTEAF
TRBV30 AWSVRQGLYEKLF
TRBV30 ACPSGRDTQY
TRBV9 ASSGQLNQPQH
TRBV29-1 SVEDARQGSGGYT
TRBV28 ASSQPGYPYEQY
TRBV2 ASSEGGRAYNEQF
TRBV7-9 ASSPPGRGTNEKLF
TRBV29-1 SAQEHDTDTQY
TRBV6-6 ASTGTGGSDTEAF
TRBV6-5 ASSPGGGNEQF
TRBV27 ASSSYKTYEQY
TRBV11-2 ASSLGGSGNRRDTQY
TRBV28 ASSFSEGSGTGEF
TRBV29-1 SVVLWTGGSDEQY
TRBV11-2 ASSTRQLSYEQY
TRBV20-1 SAPGIYEQY
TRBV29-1 SVGGQGNEQY
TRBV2 ASSGEGLRTDTQY
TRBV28 ASTTLGGRT
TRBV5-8 ASSLRETRANYGYT
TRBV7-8 ASSPLSGAVYEQY
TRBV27 ASSFPSNNNEQF
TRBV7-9 ASSLAWADTQY
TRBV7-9 ASSLSVGSDTQY
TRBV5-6 ASSLGSGHPSWEQY
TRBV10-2 ASSDGTKETQY